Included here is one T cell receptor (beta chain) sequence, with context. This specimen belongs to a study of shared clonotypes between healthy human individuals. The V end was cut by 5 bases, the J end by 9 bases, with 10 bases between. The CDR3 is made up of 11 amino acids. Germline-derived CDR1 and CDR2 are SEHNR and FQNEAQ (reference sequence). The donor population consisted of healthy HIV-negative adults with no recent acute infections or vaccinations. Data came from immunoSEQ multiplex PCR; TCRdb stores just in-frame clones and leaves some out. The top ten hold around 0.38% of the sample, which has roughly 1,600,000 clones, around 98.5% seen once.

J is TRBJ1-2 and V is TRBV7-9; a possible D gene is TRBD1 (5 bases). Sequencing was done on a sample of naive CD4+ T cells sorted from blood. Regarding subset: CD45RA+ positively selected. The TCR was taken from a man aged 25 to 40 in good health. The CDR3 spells CASSGGNRYTF. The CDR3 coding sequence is TGTGCCAGCAGCGGGGGGAACCGCTACACCTTC.